This T cell receptor beta chain came from a study of cytomegalovirus exposure and HLA in healthy donors. This clone has just one count. Measured with immunoSEQ multiplex PCR; TCRdb has only the in-frame clones, and not every one. This sample has a few hundred thousand clones, with approximately 88% found just once. This clonotype originated in a woman in her 30s in good health and CMV-seropositive. Sequenced: PBMCs.

CDR3 DNA sequence: TGTGCCAGCAGCGTAGCTGGAGCTACGGGAACGGAGACCCAGTACTTC. It encodes CASSVAGATGTETQYF. The chain employs TRBV9 and TRBJ2-5, with a tentative D call TRBD2 (5 bases). This CDR3 has 16 residues. The germline V gene has CDR1 SGDLS and CDR2 YYNGEE. V was shortened by 0 bases and J by 5 bases, with 17 bases between the two germline ends.